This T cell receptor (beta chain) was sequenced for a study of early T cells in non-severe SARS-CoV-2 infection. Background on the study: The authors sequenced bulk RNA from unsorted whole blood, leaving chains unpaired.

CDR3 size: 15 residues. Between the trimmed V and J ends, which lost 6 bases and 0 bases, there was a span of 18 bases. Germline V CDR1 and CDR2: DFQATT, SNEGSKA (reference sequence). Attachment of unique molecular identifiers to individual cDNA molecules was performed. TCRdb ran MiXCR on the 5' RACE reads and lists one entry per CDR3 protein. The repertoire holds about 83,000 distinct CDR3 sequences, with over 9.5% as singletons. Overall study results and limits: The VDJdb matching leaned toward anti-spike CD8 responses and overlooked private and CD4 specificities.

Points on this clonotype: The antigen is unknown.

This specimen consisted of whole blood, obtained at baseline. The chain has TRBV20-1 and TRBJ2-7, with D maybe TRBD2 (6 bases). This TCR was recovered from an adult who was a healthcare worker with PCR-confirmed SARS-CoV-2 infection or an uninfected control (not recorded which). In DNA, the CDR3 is TGCAGTGCCCCGACCCCGGGACTGACCTCCTACGAGCAGTACTTC. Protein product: CSAPTPGLTSYEQYF.